This TCR beta chain is from a study of T cells in Graves' hyperthyroidism and ophthalmopathy. Overall study findings and caveats: Separation of ophthalmopathy from stable hyperthyroidism was achieved by a 13 V-J model. Among thyroid clonotypes expanded above 0.001, most also appeared in blood.

This clonotype was picked up a small number of times. The target antigen is unknown. TCR beta CDR3 sequences were amplified from RNA transcripts. TCR CDR3 underwent first-round RT-PCR with the HTBI primer set. TCRdb reanalysed the multiplex PCR reads using MiXCR and keeps one entry per CDR3 protein. Here the sample spans roughly 720,000 distinct CDR3 sequences, 17% being singletons. The definition of stable Graves' hyperthyroidism was no ophthalmopathy progression within 18 months. The CDR3 loop spans 16 amino acids. Germline V gene sequence: CDR1 KGHSY, CDR2 FQNENV. With V trimmed by 5 bases and J by 2 bases, 9 bases remained unmatched.

The receptor comes from a man aged 45 to 65 with Graves' hyperthyroidism. Material for sequencing was blood. V and J are TRBV16 and TRBJ1-3; 7 positions match TRBD1. The CDR3 spells CASSAGTATTGNTIYF. DNA for the CDR3: TGTGCCAGCAGCGCCGGGACAGCGACTACTGGAAACACCATATATTTT. The complete variable domain, with remaining parts taken from reference TRBV16 and TRBJ1-3, reads GEEVAQTPKHLVRGEGQKAKLYCAPIKGHSYVFWYQQVLKNEFKFLISFQNENVFDETGMPKERFSAKCLPNSPCSLEIQATKLEDSAVYFCASSAGTATTGNTIYFGEGSWLTVV.